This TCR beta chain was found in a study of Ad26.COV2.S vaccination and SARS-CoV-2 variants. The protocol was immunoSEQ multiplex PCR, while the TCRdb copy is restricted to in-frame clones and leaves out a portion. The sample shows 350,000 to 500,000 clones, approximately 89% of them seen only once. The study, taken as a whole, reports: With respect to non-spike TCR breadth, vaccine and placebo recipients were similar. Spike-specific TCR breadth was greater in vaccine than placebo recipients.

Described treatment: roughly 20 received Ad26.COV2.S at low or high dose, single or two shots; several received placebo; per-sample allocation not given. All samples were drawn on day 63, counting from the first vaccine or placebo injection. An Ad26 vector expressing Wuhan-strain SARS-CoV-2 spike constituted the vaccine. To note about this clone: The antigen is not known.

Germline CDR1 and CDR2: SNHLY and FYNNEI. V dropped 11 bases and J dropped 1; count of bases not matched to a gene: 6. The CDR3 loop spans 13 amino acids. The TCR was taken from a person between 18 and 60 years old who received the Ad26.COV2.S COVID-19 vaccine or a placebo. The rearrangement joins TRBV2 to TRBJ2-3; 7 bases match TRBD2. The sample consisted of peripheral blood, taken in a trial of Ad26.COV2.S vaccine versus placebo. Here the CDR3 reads CAGGGARTDTQYF. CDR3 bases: TGTGCCGGGGGAGGGGCTCGCACAGATACGCAGTATTTT.